A selection of T cell receptor beta chains follows, all from one sample in a study of beta chain features in type 1 diabetes. This table comes from immunoSEQ multiplex PCR, and its TCRdb copy is limited to in-frame clones, with some not included. The profile covers approximately 50,000 clones, with roughly 63% appearing a single time and around 0.29% taken by the ten largest. The sample consisted of stem cell memory CD4+ T cells from blood. These receptors were collected from a woman younger than 45 with type 1 diabetes. Each CDR3 is given with its conserved first and last residue. Fields, in order: CDR3 DNA, CDR3 protein, J gene, D gene, clone size, V gene. A D gene is named only where the DNA matches it firmly. Rows may omit the clone size; those that give it use once, few, many or a size class.

DNA: TGTGCCAGCTCACCATACACAAAGTTCACTGAAGCTTTCTTT; CDR3: CASSPYTKFTEAFF; J: TRBJ1-1; D: -; size: -; V: TRBV18
DNA: TGTGCCAGCAGTGTTTCAGGGGTATTGACTGAAGCTTTCTTT; CDR3: CASSVSGVLTEAFF; J: TRBJ1-1; D: -; size: -; V: TRBV2
DNA: TGTGCCAGCAACCGGGGAGGGGAGACCCAGTACTTC; CDR3: CASNRGGETQYF; J: TRBJ2-5; D: TRBD2; size: -; V: TRBV11-3
DNA: TGCGCCAGCAGCCTGATTCAGACAGGGATGAACACTGAAGCTTTCTTT; CDR3: CASSLIQTGMNTEAFF; J: TRBJ1-1; D: TRBD1; size: -; V: TRBV5-1
DNA: TGTGCCAGCAGTTCATACCAGGGGGGCTCCTACGAGCAGTACTTC; CDR3: CASSSYQGGSYEQYF; J: TRBJ2-7; D: -; size: few; V: TRBV28
DNA: TGTGCCACCACTGGGACAGGGGGATTTGGGGAGCTGTTTTTT; CDR3: CATTGTGGFGELFF; J: TRBJ2-2; D: TRBD1; size: -; V: TRBV19
DNA: TGTGCCAGCATCCTGGACAGGCGAAGGGATGGCTACACCTTC; CDR3: CASILDRRRDGYTF; J: TRBJ1-2; D: TRBD1; size: -; V: TRBV6-1
DNA: TGCGCCAGCAGTCAGGGAGGGCCCCCCTACGAGCAGTACTTC; CDR3: CASSQGGPPYEQYF; J: TRBJ2-7; D: TRBD2; size: -; V: TRBV10-1
DNA: TGTGCCAGCTCACCAAGGACAGACACTGAAGCTTTCTTT; CDR3: CASSPRTDTEAFF; J: TRBJ1-1; D: -; size: -; V: TRBV18
DNA: TGCAGCGTTGGCTCGGGGGTCAAAAACATTCAGTACTTC; CDR3: CSVGSGVKNIQYF; J: TRBJ2-4; D: -; size: few; V: TRBV29-1
DNA: TGTGCCTGGAGGGGCGACAGATACGAGCAGTACTTC; CDR3: CAWRGDRYEQYF; J: TRBJ2-7; D: -; size: few; V: TRBV30
DNA: TGTGCCAGCAGCCCTTGGACTAGCGGATACAATGAGCAGTTCTTC; CDR3: CASSPWTSGYNEQFF; J: TRBJ2-1; D: TRBD2; size: once; V: TRBV7-6
DNA: TGTGCCAGCAGCGCATGGGATAAGGGGAACTATGGCTACACCTTC; CDR3: CASSAWDKGNYGYTF; J: TRBJ1-2; D: -; size: few; V: TRBV9
DNA: TGTGCCAGCAGATTAACCGGGAGTTTTAACTATGGCTACACCTTC; CDR3: CASRLTGSFNYGYTF; J: TRBJ1-2; D: -; size: -; V: TRBV5-4
DNA: TGCGCCAGCAGCTCCATACCCGGTGATACGCAGTATTTT; CDR3: CASSSIPGDTQYF; J: TRBJ2-3; D: -; size: once; V: TRBV5-1
DNA: TGTGCCAGCACCCCTCAACAGGGAGGGACTGAAGCTTTCTTT; CDR3: CASTPQQGGTEAFF; J: TRBJ1-1; D: -; size: few; V: TRBV11-2
DNA: TGTGCCTGGAATGACCAGGGGAACTATGGCTACACCTTC; CDR3: CAWNDQGNYGYTF; J: TRBJ1-2; D: -; size: few; V: TRBV30
DNA: TGTGCCAGCAGCCAGGCCGGGACAGGGTTCGATGAGCAGTTCTTC; CDR3: CASSQAGTGFDEQFF; J: TRBJ2-1; D: TRBD1; size: -; V: TRBV4-2
DNA: TGTGCCAGCAGTTTACCTAGCGGCCCCCCCTACGAGCAGTACTTC; CDR3: CASSLPSGPPYEQYF; J: TRBJ2-7; D: TRBD2; size: -; V: TRBV2
DNA: TGTGCCTGGAGCGGGAGCTACGAGCAGTACTTC; CDR3: CAWSGSYEQYF; J: TRBJ2-7; D: -; size: -; V: TRBV30
DNA: TGCGCCAGCAGTGAGCCGGGGGATAGCAATCAGCCCCAGCATTTT; CDR3: CASSEPGDSNQPQHF; J: TRBJ1-5; D: -; size: -; V: TRBV10-2
DNA: TGCAGCGTTGAATCCACGGTAATGAACACTGAAGCTTTCTTT; CDR3: CSVESTVMNTEAFF; J: TRBJ1-1; D: -; size: -; V: TRBV29-1
DNA: TGTGCCAGCTCACAGCAGGGGCCAACCTATCAGCCCCAGCATTTT; CDR3: CASSQQGPTYQPQHF; J: TRBJ1-5; D: -; size: -; V: TRBV18
DNA: TGTGCCAGCAGTTTAAGGGGCCTTACTAGCGGGAGGGTCAACGAGCAGTACTTC; CDR3: CASSLRGLTSGRVNEQYF; J: TRBJ2-7; D: TRBD2; size: few; V: TRBV27
DNA: TGTGCCAGCTCACCGGGACAGGGGGCTGGTGAGCAGTACTTC; CDR3: CASSPGQGAGEQYF; J: TRBJ2-7; D: TRBD1; size: -; V: TRBV18
DNA: TGTGCCTGGAGTGGGGGGACAGGGGTTGGGTCCTACAATGAGCAGTTCTTC; CDR3: CAWSGGTGVGSYNEQFF; J: TRBJ2-1; D: TRBD1; size: -; V: TRBV30
DNA: TGCGCCAGCAGCTTGCTAGCGGGAGACCCCTCTCCGACGGGCACCGGGGAGCTGTTTTTT; CDR3: CASSLLAGDPSPTGTGELFF; J: TRBJ2-2; D: TRBD2; size: -; V: TRBV5-1
DNA: TGTGCCAGCAGCTTTAGGGGCCCCCCCTACGAGCAGTACTTC; CDR3: CASSFRGPPYEQYF; J: TRBJ2-7; D: -; size: -; V: TRBV7-2